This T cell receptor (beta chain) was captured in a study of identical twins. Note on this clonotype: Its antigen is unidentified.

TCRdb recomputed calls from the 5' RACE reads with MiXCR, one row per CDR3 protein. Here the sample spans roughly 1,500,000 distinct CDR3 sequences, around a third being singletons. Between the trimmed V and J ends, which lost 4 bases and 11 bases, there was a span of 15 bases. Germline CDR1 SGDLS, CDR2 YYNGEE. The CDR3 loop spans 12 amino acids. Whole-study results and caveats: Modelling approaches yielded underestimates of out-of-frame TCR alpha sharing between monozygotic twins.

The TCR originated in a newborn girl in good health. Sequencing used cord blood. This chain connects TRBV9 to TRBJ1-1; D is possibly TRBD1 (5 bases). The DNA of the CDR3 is TGTGCCAGCAGCCTACCGCAGGGAGAGGCTTTCTTT. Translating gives CASSLPQGEAFF.